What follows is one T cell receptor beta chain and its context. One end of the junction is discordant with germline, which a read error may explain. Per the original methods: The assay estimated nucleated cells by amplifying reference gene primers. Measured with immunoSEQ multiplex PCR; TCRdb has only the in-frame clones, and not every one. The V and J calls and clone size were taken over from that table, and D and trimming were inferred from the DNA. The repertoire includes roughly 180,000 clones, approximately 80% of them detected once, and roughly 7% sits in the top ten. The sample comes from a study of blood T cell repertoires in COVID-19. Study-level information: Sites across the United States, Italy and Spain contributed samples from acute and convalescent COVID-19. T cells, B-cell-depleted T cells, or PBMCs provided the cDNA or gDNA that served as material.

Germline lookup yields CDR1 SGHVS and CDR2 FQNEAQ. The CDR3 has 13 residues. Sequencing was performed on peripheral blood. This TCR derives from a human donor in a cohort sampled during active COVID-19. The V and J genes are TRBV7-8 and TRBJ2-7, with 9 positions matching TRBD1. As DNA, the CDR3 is TGTGCCAGCAGCTTAATGCCTGGGACAGGGTGGGACTTC. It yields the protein CASSLMPGTGWDF.